Given below is one T cell receptor beta chain in context. What it binds is unknown. Germline loops: CDR1 SEHNR, CDR2 FQNEAQ (reference sequence). Germline trimming cut 10 bases from V and 6 bases from J; bases unmatched to any gene: 5. CDR3 length equals 12 residues. The sample is drawn from a study of cytomegalovirus exposure and HLA in healthy donors. General study points: In an earlier analysis, most TCR beta V segments were productive about 87% or about 30% of the time.

The primer mix had 60 Vbeta and 13 Jbeta primers. Libraries were prepared by immunoSEQ multiplex PCR; TCRdb keeps only in-frame clonotypes and omits some of them. The data contain about 130,000 clones, more than 80% of them seen just once; the ten biggest clones take up approximately 6.7%. The receptor's source is a woman younger than 45 in good health and CMV-seropositive. The chain couples TRBV7-9 to TRBJ1-4; 7 nucleotides line up with TRBD1. Material for sequencing was PBMCs. DNA of the CDR3: TGTGCCACCGACAGGGCCTATGAAAAACTGTTTTTT. Amino acid sequence: CATDRAYEKLFF. Full variable domain (outside the CDR3, taken from reference TRBV7-9 and TRBJ1-4): DTGVSQNPRHKITKRGQNVTFRCDPISEHNRLYWYRQTLGQGPEFLTYFQNEAQLEKSRLLSDRFSAERPKGSFSTLEIQRTEQGDSAMYLCATDRAYEKLFFGSGTQLSVL.